Listed here are 16 T cell receptor delta chains from one sample, sequenced in a study of gamma-delta chains in newborns, infants, children. TCRdb reapplied CATT to the reads. The repertoire holds over 12,000 delta-chain clones, with around 7% as singletons. Sequencing was performed on blood. The receptors were gathered from a child who was a newborn, infant or young child, either healthy, febrile or measles-vaccinated (not recorded which).

This clone has just a few counts. The TCRdb protein, from a much larger clone, departs from this DNA's translation at residue 4, likely by read error; the protein shown derives from the DNA. The chain employs TRDV2 and TRDJ3; 9 nucleotides agree with TRDD3. The V and J ends lost 5 bases and 0 bases, in that order; junction bases with no gene match: 4. Germline assignment: CDR1 GEAIGNYY and CDR2 EKD. This CDR3 is 17 amino acids long. For the CDR3, the DNA is TGTGCCTGTGGCATACTGGGGGACTCCTGGGACACCCGACAGATGTTTTTC. Translated, it gives CACGILGDSWDTRQMFF.

In this sample, this clone turned up many times. A much larger clonotype is one base distant, so this may be a read error. Other DNA sequences within the sample encode an identical CDR3. The gene calls are TRDV2 and TRDJ3; 7 bases fit TRDD3. This CDR3 comprises 16 residues. Germline trimming cut 0 bases from V and 3 bases from J; bases unmatched to any gene: 1. Per the germline V gene, CDR1 is GEAIGNYY and CDR2 is EKD. CDR3 DNA: TGTGCCTGTGACACCTGGGGGAGCTGGGACACCCGACAGATGTTTTTC. Translated, it gives CACDTWGSWDTRQMFF.

A remark on this clone: The protein given in TCRdb and the translation of the DNA differ at residue 12, and the sequence presented here derives from the DNA. The chain is built from TRDV2 and TRDJ3; D perhaps matches TRDD3 (6 bases). Looked up from germline, CDR1 is GEAIGNYY and CDR2 is EKD. This CDR3 region has 19 residues. The CDR3 loop is CACDTLTGSPSRDTRQMFF. In nucleotides, the CDR3 is TGTGCCTGTGACACCCTTACTGGGAGCCCCTCCCGGGACACCCGACAGATGTTTTTC.

This clone was picked up a small number of times. TCRdb's protein for this DNA is that of a much larger clone and differs from the translation at residue 11, likely a read error; the protein shown is the DNA translation. This chain uses TRDV2 with TRDJ3, with 7 bases lining up with TRDD3. The germline V gene encodes CDR1 GEAIGNYY and CDR2 EKD. This CDR3 has 19 residues. Unmatched junction bases numbered 12, after V lost 3 bases and J lost 2 bases. The CDR3 bases are TGTGCCTGTGACTTTCTGGGGGCCTCGAGCCCCTGGGACACCCGACAGATGTTTTTC. This codes for CACDFLGASSPWDTRQMFF.

This chain joins TRDV2 and TRDJ3; maybe TRDD3 (5 bases). The V gene's germline CDR1 is GEAIGNYY and CDR2 EKD. Trimming stripped 3 bases from V and 0 bases from J, with 29 bases between. The CDR3 sequence is 23 residues long. The CDR3 sequence: CACDPLSDGDTPAGSWDTRQMFF. The CDR3 nucleotides are TGTGCCTGTGACCCACTCAGTGATGGGGACACCCCCGCGGGCTCCTGGGACACCCGACAGATGTTTTTC.

This clone was counted a few times. The rearrangement joins TRDV2 to TRDJ3, with 13 bases that match TRDD3. CDR1 is GEAIGNYY and CDR2 is EKD in the germline V gene. CDR3 size: 22 residues. V lost 2 bases, J lost 0 bases, and 12 bases stayed unmatched. The CDR3 region is CACDKVLGDTRVSSWDTRQMFF. In nucleotides, the CDR3 is TGTGCCTGTGACAAAGTACTGGGGGATACGAGGGTCAGCTCCTGGGACACCCGACAGATGTTTTTC.

This clone was seen repeatedly, ten times or more. The sample contains more than one DNA sequence encoding this CDR3. The V gene is TRDV2, the J gene TRDJ3, with 7 bases identical to TRDD3. The germline CDR1 and CDR2 sequences are GEAIGNYY and EKD. Trimming cost V 1 base and J 0 bases; bases outside gene matches: 5. This CDR3 comprises 18 residues. CDR3 DNA sequence: TGTGCCTGTGACACTTCGTGGGGGAGCTCCTGGGACACCCGACAGATGTTTTTC. This gives the protein CACDTSWGSSWDTRQMFF.

This clone was picked up a small number of times. Other DNA sequences from this sample encode an identical CDR3 as well. This chain joins TRDV2 and TRDJ2; 7 positions match TRDD3. The V gene's germline CDR1 is GEAIGNYY and CDR2 EKD. The CDR3 has 14 residues. Unmatched junction bases numbered 4, after V lost 3 bases and J lost 4 bases. This CDR3 reads CACDYWGTTAQLFF. The CDR3 bases are TGTGCCTGTGACTACTGGGGTACGACAGCACAACTCTTCTTT.

Relative to its sample, this clone is medium-sized. Other DNA variants within this sample encode the same CDR3. The J gene is TRDJ3, the V gene TRDV2, with 11 bases that match TRDD3. V shed 1 base and J 2 bases; nucleotides not matched to a gene: 3. Germline CDR1 is GEAIGNYY and CDR2 is EKD. The length of the CDR3 is 18 residues. CDR3 coding DNA: TGTGCCTGTGACACGATACTGGGGGATACCTGGGACACCCGACAGATGTTTTTC. Amino acids: CACDTILGDTWDTRQMFF.

As to this clone: The same CDR3 is also encoded by other DNA sequences in this sample. The chain carries TRDV2 and TRDJ2; 13 bases align to TRDD3. J gave up 0 bases and V 3 bases, and 15 bases lay outside the gene matches. Germline assignment: CDR1 GEAIGNYY and CDR2 EKD. The CDR3 is 21 amino acids. In DNA, the CDR3 is TGTGCCTGTGACCTCTTACTGGGGGATACGTCGCAATCCTCTTTGACAGCACAACTCTTCTTT. It codes for CACDLLLGDTSQSSLTAQLFF.

As for this clone: One base away lies a much larger clone, so this may be a sequencing read error. The rearrangement joins TRDV2 to TRDJ2; 7 nucleotides line up with TRDD3. V trimming: 3 bases; J trimming: 0 bases; junction bases outside the gene matches: 3. Per the germline V gene, CDR1 is GEAIGNYY and CDR2 is EKD. The CDR3 totals 15 residues. The DNA for the CDR3 is TGTGCCTGTGACGTACTGGGGTCTTTGACAGCACAACTCTTCTTT. Residues: CACDVLGSLTAQLFF.

This clone has only a few counts. The protein given by TCRdb reflects a much larger clone and differs at residue 9 from this DNA's translation, likely from a read error; the protein shown is the DNA's translation. The J gene is TRDJ3, the V gene TRDV2, with 7 positions matching TRDD3. There are 18 residues in the CDR3. The J segment lost 2 bases and the V segment lost 0 bases, leaving 6 bases of the junction unmatched. Germline V gene sequence: CDR1 GEAIGNYY, CDR2 EKD. The CDR3 DNA is TGTGCCTGTGACACCGTACTGGGGTATACCTGGGACACCCGACAGATGTTTTTC. It encodes CACDTVLGYTWDTRQMFF.

The V gene is TRDV2, the J gene TRDJ2; TRDD3 agrees at 10 bases. Germline CDR1 and CDR2: GEAIGNYY and EKD. The CDR3 contains 17 residues. V dropped 3 bases and J dropped 0; count of bases not matched to a gene: 6. Here the CDR3 reads CACDVLGDSALTAQLFF. In nucleotides, the CDR3 is TGTGCCTGTGACGTACTGGGGGATTCAGCTTTGACAGCACAACTCTTCTTT.

This clone was observed a few times. J is TRDJ3 and V is TRDV2; D is perhaps TRDD3 (5 bases). CDR3 length equals 18 residues. The germline V gene has CDR1 GEAIGNYY and CDR2 EKD. Trimming took 1 base from V and 0 from J, leaving 12 bases between them. The CDR3 coding sequence is TGTGCCTGTGACACTAATTGGGGCCGCTCCTGGGACACCCGACAGATGTTTTTC. Protein: CACDTNWGRSWDTRQMFF.

This clone was seen a few times. This may stem from a read error, because a much larger clone lies one nucleotide away. The same CDR3 also results from other DNA sequences found in this sample. This chain connects TRDV2 to TRDJ2; 11 bases map to TRDD3. This CDR3 has 16 amino acids. Germline V lookup: CDR1 GEAIGNYY, CDR2 EKD. CDR3 DNA sequence: TGTGCCTGTGACACCCTGGGGGATACTTTGACAGCCCAACTCTTCTTT. Protein sequence: CACDTLGDTLTAQLFF.

This clone appeared a few times. Other DNA variants within this sample encode the same CDR3. CDR3 region: CACDALYWGSSWDTRQMFF. In DNA form, the CDR3 reads TGTGCCTGTGACGCCCTGTACTGGGGGAGCTCCTGGGACACCCGACAGATGTTTTTC. This rearrangement joins TRDV2 to TRDJ3; 9 positions match TRDD3. Germline-derived CDR1 and CDR2 are GEAIGNYY and EKD. The CDR3 consists of 19 residues. V lost 3 bases to trimming and J lost 0 bases; unmatched junction nucleotides: 8.